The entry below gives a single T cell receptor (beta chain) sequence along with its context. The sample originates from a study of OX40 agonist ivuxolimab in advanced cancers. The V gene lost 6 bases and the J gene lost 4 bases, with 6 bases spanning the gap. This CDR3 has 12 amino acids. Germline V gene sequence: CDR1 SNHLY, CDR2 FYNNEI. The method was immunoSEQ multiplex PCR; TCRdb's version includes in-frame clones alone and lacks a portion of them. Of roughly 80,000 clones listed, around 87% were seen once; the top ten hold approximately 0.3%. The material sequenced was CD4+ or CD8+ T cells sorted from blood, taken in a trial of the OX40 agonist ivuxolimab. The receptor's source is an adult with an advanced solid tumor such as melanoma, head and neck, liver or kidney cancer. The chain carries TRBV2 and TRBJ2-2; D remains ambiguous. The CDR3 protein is CASRAVTGELFF. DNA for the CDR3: TGTGCCAGCAGGGCCGTCACCGGGGAGCTGTTTTTT.